Here is one T cell receptor beta chain with its context. Antigen unknown. This sample was included in a study of cytomegalovirus exposure and HLA in healthy donors. Germline values: CDR1 SQVTM, CDR2 ANQGSEA. Trimming took 4 bases from V and 2 from J, leaving 5 bases between them. The CDR3 covers 11 residues. The donors were members of the validation cohort comprising some 120 subjects, separate from the roughly 700-subject first cohort. Clones were sequenced by immunoSEQ multiplex PCR, and TCRdb holds only the in-frame ones, with some missing. The table shows about 140,000 clones, with roughly 89% occurring only once. The study, taken as a whole, reports: The tendency of first-cohort TCR clusters to co-occur in the roughly 120 validation repertoires was identified by a subsequent analysis. According to the study, around 180 TCR beta chains were cytomegalovirus-associated. Three CMV-associated chains proved CMV antigen-specific in vitro.

The J gene is TRBJ1-2, the V gene TRBV29-1; D remains unclear. This TCR was sampled from a man aged 18 to 30 in good health and CMV-seropositive. The sequenced sample was PBMCs. The CDR3: CSVVINYGYTF. In DNA form, the CDR3 reads TGCAGCGTTGTAATCAACTATGGCTACACCTTC. Using reference TRBV29-1 and TRBJ1-2 for the parts outside the CDR3, the full variable domain is SAVISQKPSRDICQRGTSLTIQCQVDSQVTMMFWYRQQPGQSLTLIATANQGSEATYESGFVIDKFPISRPNLTFSTLTVSNMSPEDSSIYLCSVVINYGYTFGSGTRLTVV.